These 23 T cell receptor beta chains share one sample of origin, sequenced in a study of blood T cells in healthy people across ages (dated by TCRdb to the mid-2010s). The method was 5' RACE. Instrument on record: Illumina HiSeq 2500. A second PCR of roughly 6 to 11 cycles was run with a J-beta primer mix and a sample-barcoded 5' primer. TCRdb cleaned the public reads at Q25 with fastp, built clones with MiXCR and kept in-frame beta chains. CDR3 protein duplicates are merged, each entry listing the most common genes and DNA. Across this sample there are over 1.5 million distinct CDR3 sequences, with just under 50% seen only once. The ten largest clones add up to 2.1% of the sample. The specimen was blood. The receptors were gathered from a woman aged 40-49 years in good health.

This clonotype was seen once. A junction end diverges from the germline sequence, so it may reflect a read error. The rearrangement links TRBV29-1 to TRBJ2-1; D remains ambiguous. Germline values: CDR1 SQVTM, CDR2 ANQGSEA. This CDR3 is built from 12 residues. The CDR3 DNA is TGCAGCAGTAATCGGGCCGTCAATGAGCAGCTCTTC. Translating gives CSSNRAVNEQLF.

This clonotype was counted a single time. The rearrangement joins TRBV28 to TRBJ2-1; D not resolved. V lost 1 base to trimming and J lost 8 bases, with 15 bases between them. The V gene's germline CDR1 is MDHEN and CDR2 SYDVKM. The CDR3 consists of 15 residues. CDR3 sequence reads: CASSLSPRFDYEQFF. CDR3 nucleotides: TGTGCCAGCAGTTTATCCCCGAGATTTGACTATGAGCAGTTCTTC.

V is TRBV9 and J is TRBJ2-7, with D perhaps matching TRBD2 (7 bases). Near its end, the DNA agrees better with TRBJ2-5, so the J call may be wrong. CDR3 length equals 16 residues. Germline V lookup: CDR1 SGDLS, CDR2 YYNGEE. Here the CDR3 reads CASSVDRGAYPETQYF. The CDR3 nucleotides are TGTGCCAGCAGCGTAGACCGGGGGGCGTATCCAGAGACCCAGTACTTC.

The chain couples TRBV5-5 to TRBJ2-6; 8 bases agree with TRBD1. This CDR3 has 18 residues. CDR1 is SGHKS, CDR2 YYEKEE, per germline (reference sequence). The ends lost 4 bases at V and 1 base at J; junction bases unmatched: 10. CDR3 in amino acids: CASSVSTGEWSGANVLTF. The CDR3, as DNA: TGTGCCAGCAGCGTTTCGACAGGGGAGTGGTCTGGGGCCAACGTCCTGACTTTC.

This chain uses TRBV15 with TRBJ2-7, with TRBD2 matching over 12 bases. The CDR3 loop spans 15 amino acids. Losses at the gene ends were 5 bases for V and 5 bases for J; bases not matched to a gene: 7. In germline, CDR1 is LNHNV, CDR2 YYDKDF (reference sequence). The CDR3 nucleotides read TGTGCCACCAGCGGCCTCGGACTAGCGGGGAACGAGCAGTACTTC. Translation gives CATSGLGLAGNEQYF.

The gene calls are TRBV12-3 or TRBV12-4 and TRBJ1-6; TRBD1 might be the D (6 bases). V was pared by 6 bases and J by 3 bases, with 15 bases between. The CDR3 length is 16 residues. CDR3 loop: CASSPQGRGYNSPLHF. In DNA form, the CDR3 reads TGTGCCAGCAGCCCACAGGGACGGGGCTATAATTCACCCCTCCACTTT.

The chain recombines TRBV7-2 with TRBJ1-6; the D is unclear. Trimming took 3 bases from V and 6 from J, leaving 6 bases between them. The CDR3 is made up of 13 amino acids. CDR1 is SGHTA and CDR2 is FQGNSA in the germline V gene. The CDR3 bases are TGTGCCAGCAGCTTGCGTACTAATTCACCCCTCCACTTT. Protein: CASSLRTNSPLHF.

This clonotype has more than one count but fewer than ten. The chain carries TRBV7-2 and TRBJ2-7, with 8 bases that match TRBD2. The ends lost 1 base at V and 3 bases at J; junction bases unmatched: 5. Germline assignment: CDR1 SGHTA and CDR2 FQGNSA. This CDR3 contains 15 residues. The CDR3 DNA follows: TGTGCCAGCAGCTTAGAGGGGACTAGACTCTACGAGCAGTACTTC. Amino acid sequence: CASSLEGTRLYEQYF.

The chain has TRBV5-1 and TRBJ2-5; a possible D gene is TRBD2 (6 bases). This CDR3 spans 14 amino acids. Germline CDR1 SGHRS, CDR2 YFSETQ. V was shortened by 4 bases and J by 4 bases, with 14 bases between the two germline ends. CDR3 coding DNA: TGCGCCAGCAGCAGTACTAGCTTCGGAGAGACCCAGTACTTC. Amino acids: CASSSTSFGETQYF.

The chain employs TRBV20-1 and TRBJ1-4; D gene unclear. The germline V gene encodes CDR1 DFQATT and CDR2 SNEGSKA (reference sequence). V lost 0 bases, J lost 4 bases, and 9 bases lay in between. The CDR3 covers 14 residues. CDR3 in amino acids: CSARDRRYNEKLFF. In DNA form, the CDR3 reads TGCAGTGCTAGAGACAGGCGATATAATGAAAAACTGTTTTTT.

This clonotype has more than one count but fewer than ten. The genes are TRBV11-2 and TRBJ2-1; no reliable D call. Germline V lookup: CDR1 SGHAT, CDR2 FQNNGV. Trimming stripped 5 bases from V and 10 bases from J, with 9 bases between. This CDR3 has 11 residues. The CDR3 DNA reads as TGTGCCAGCAGCCTCCCTCAGGAGCAGTTCTTC. This codes for CASSLPQEQFF.

CDR3 bases: TGCAGTGCTCCTCCACCCCGGGACAGGCCGAACTATGGCTACACCTTC. Translated, it gives CSAPPPRDRPNYGYTF. The chain employs TRBV20-1 and TRBJ1-2, with 8 bases matching TRBD1. The CDR3 totals 16 residues. J was trimmed by 2 bases and V by 5 bases; bases with no gene match: 13. Germline-derived CDR1 and CDR2 are DFQATT and SNEGSKA (reference sequence).

This clonotype occurred a few times. V and J are TRBV5-6 and TRBJ2-7, with no clear D. In germline, CDR1 is SGHDT, CDR2 YYEEEE. Trimming pared 2 bases from V and 4 bases from J, leaving 13 bases between. This CDR3 has 14 amino acids. This chain's CDR3 is CASSLTRNSYEQYF. The CDR3, as DNA: TGTGCCAGCAGCTTAACGAGAAATTCTTACGAGCAGTACTTC.

This clonotype was seen only a few times. The chain combines TRBV7-9 with TRBJ2-5; D perhaps matches TRBD1 (6 bases). This CDR3 contains 14 residues. V dropped 5 bases and J dropped 0 bases, with 10 bases sitting between them. The germline gives CDR1 SEHNR, CDR2 FQNEAQ (reference sequence). CDR3 coding DNA: TGTGCCAGCAGCCGTGGGGGCTACCAAGAGACCCAGTACTTC. Its protein product is CASSRGGYQETQYF.

As for this clonotype: A read error may produce the germline difference seen at one junction end. The rearrangement links TRBV5-6 to TRBJ1-6; 7 nucleotides align to TRBD1. The CDR3 extends over 15 amino acids. Per germline, CDR1 SGHDT and CDR2 YYEEEE. The CDR3 loop is CASSFGAGTASPLHF. The CDR3 DNA sequence: TGTGCTAGCAGCTTTGGTGCAGGGACAGCGTCACCCCTCCACTTT.

V and J are TRBV15 and TRBJ1-2; the D is unclear. The CDR3 is 15 residues long. Trimming removed 4 bases at V and 6 bases at J, with 18 bases between. The germline gives CDR1 LNHNV, CDR2 YYDKDF (reference sequence). The CDR3 bases are TGTGCCACCAGCACGGAGCCGGGCGGTCCAGATGGCTACACCTTC. This sequence encodes CATSTEPGGPDGYTF.

The genes are TRBV2 and TRBJ2-5; D remains ambiguous. Germline values: CDR1 SNHLY, CDR2 FYNNEI. V gave up 2 bases and J gave up 2 bases, with 21 bases separating them. CDR3 size: 18 residues. CDR3 amino acids: CASSEPSGWPNSQETQYF. In nucleotides, the CDR3 is TGTGCCAGCAGTGAACCGTCTGGGTGGCCCAACTCTCAAGAGACCCAGTACTTC.

A few counts support this clonotype. The chain employs TRBV20-1 and TRBJ2-1; 8 bases are shared with TRBD2. The J segment lost 2 bases and the V segment lost 2 bases, leaving 8 bases of the junction unmatched. This CDR3 is built from 16 residues. Germline CDR1 and CDR2: DFQATT and SNEGSKA (reference sequence). CDR3 loop: CSARPLAGSAYNEQFF. The CDR3 bases are TGCAGTGCTAGACCCCTAGCGGGCTCGGCCTACAATGAGCAGTTCTTC.

The J gene is TRBJ1-4, the V gene TRBV4-2, with D tentatively TRBD1 (6 bases). CDR1 is LGHNA, CDR2 YNFKEQ, per germline. V was shortened by 3 bases and J by 5 bases, with 13 bases between the two germline ends. This CDR3 is built from 15 residues. The chain's CDR3 is CASSQGAGRNEKLFF. The CDR3 nucleotides are TGTGCCAGCAGCCAGGGGGCCGGGAGGAATGAAAAACTGTTTTTT.

This clonotype was picked up a small number of times. The V gene is TRBV7-6, the J gene TRBJ1-4, with D hard to call. Trimming cost V 1 base and J 8 bases, with 8 bases left between them. This CDR3 comprises 13 residues. Germline CDR1 reads SGHVS; CDR2 reads FNYEAQ. Here the CDR3 reads CASSLGPREKLFF. CDR3 DNA sequence: TGTGCCAGCAGCTTAGGCCCTAGGGAAAAACTGTTTTTT.

On this clonotype itself: A read error may produce the germline difference seen at one junction end. This chain connects TRBV7-9 to TRBJ2-1; no definite D call. The CDR3 loop spans 16 amino acids. CDR1 is SEHNR, CDR2 FQNEAQ, per germline (reference sequence). This CDR3 is CASSPRTESSYNELFF. DNA of the CDR3: TGTGCCAGCAGCCCACGGACGGAGAGCTCCTACAATGAGCTGTTCTTC.

This clonotype appeared once. The V call is TRBV6-2 or TRBV6-3, the J call TRBJ2-5; TRBD1 aligns across 9 bases. Germline V gene data show CDR1 as MNHEY and CDR2 as SVGEGT. The CDR3 is made up of 15 amino acids. The V segment lost 2 bases and the J segment 11 bases; nucleotides outside the gene matches: 12. The CDR3: CASSYEGQGRNEQYF. The DNA for the CDR3 is TGTGCCAGCAGTTACGAGGGACAGGGTCGGAATGAGCAGTACTTC.

V usage is TRBV6-5 and J usage is TRBJ1-2; unclear D gene. V lost 5 bases and J lost 1, with 17 bases in between. The CDR3 is made up of 16 amino acids. Germline V lookup: CDR1 MNHEY, CDR2 SVGAGI. The CDR3 sequence is CASSRRQVPLNYGYTF. CDR3 sequence (DNA): TGTGCCAGCAGTCGGCGCCAGGTTCCCCTTAACTATGGCTACACCTTC.